The entry below describes one T cell receptor beta chain. Its matching antigen is unknown. This entry belongs to a study of cytomegalovirus exposure and HLA in healthy donors. 13 Jbeta primers and 60 Vbeta primers were used for the PCR. In the original analysis: The authors later counted tens of millions of unique TCR beta chains, around 9.9 million of them shared. Clones were read by immunoSEQ multiplex PCR, and TCRdb kept only the in-frame ones, dropping some. V, J and clone size were drawn from that table, and D and trimming were deduced from the DNA. The repertoire holds around 94,000 clones, around four fifths seen once, with about 4.4% in the top ten. Study outcomes and limitations: Generally TCR sequences proved uncommon, though certain public TCRs appeared in numerous donors.

The specimen sequenced was PBMCs. The receptor's source is a male donor in good health and CMV-seropositive.

The CDR3 is CASSLRDRLHEQYF. CDR3 in DNA: TGTGCCAGCAGTTTAAGGGACAGGTTGCACGAGCAGTACTTC. The chain joins TRBV28 to TRBJ2-7; TRBD1 matches at 8 bases. The length of the CDR3 is 14 residues. The J segment lost 5 bases and the V segment lost 2 bases, leaving 5 bases of the junction unmatched. CDR1 MDHEN and CDR2 SYDVKM come from the germline V gene. The whole variable domain, remainder taken from reference TRBV28 and TRBJ2-7, is DVKVTQSSRYLVKRTGEKVFLECVQDMDHENMFWYRQDPGLGLRLIYFSYDVKMKEKGDIPEGYSVSREKKERFSLILESASTNQTSMYLCASSLRDRLHEQYFGPGTRLTVT.